This T cell receptor (beta chain) is drawn from a study of OX40 agonist ivuxolimab in advanced cancers. Background for the entire study: Ivuxolimab was a fully human IgG2 agonistic monoclonal antibody targeting the costimulatory receptor OX40 (CD134). In the dose-escalation cohort, 82.7% of patients were male, and the mean age was approximately 60 years, with a range of about 23 to 90. Of the approximately 54 dose-escalation patients, hepatocellular carcinoma was present in approximately 20, melanoma in around 15, renal cell carcinoma in 9 and head and neck cancer in 9. Intravenous ivuxolimab was administered to patients every 2 weeks at six dose levels: 0.01, 0.1, 0.3, 1.5, 3 and 10 mg/kg. Patients were allowed to have had prior anti-PD-1, anti-PD-L1 or anti-CTLA-4 therapy, and approximately 41% of the dose-escalation patients had previously received checkpoint inhibitors. Partial responses were achieved by three dose-escalation patients, of whom one had hepatocellular carcinoma and two had cutaneous melanoma. Peripheral TCRbeta sequencing aimed to test whether ivuxolimab altered TCR sequence diversity and caused clonal T-cell expansion. The paper covers the monotherapy dose-escalation part of the phase I ivuxolimab trial, which included N ≈ 50 patients.

About this clone itself: Its cognate antigen has yet to be identified. No much larger clone is present one base from it, and per-base qualities are unavailable.

The paper's findings and limits, for the study overall: Low levels of normalized T-cell clonal expansion were also seen in some patients who did not respond. Antigen specificity was not determined for the clonally expanded peripheral T cells. Clonal expansion of both CD4+ and CD8+ blood T cells was observed from baseline to week 6 at doses 0.1 to 3.0 mg/kg. After ivuxolimab, CD8+ T cells had more expanded clones than CD4+ T cells on average. In partial responders in the 0.1-3.0 mg/kg groups, normalized peripheral clonal expansion was found to be among the lowest, especially among CD8+ T cells.

For sequencing of the TCRbeta CDR3 region, genomic DNA was extracted from the sorted cells. The immunoSEQ Assay was used to sequence the TCRbeta CDR3 regions. TCRdb retrieved this table from immuneACCESS and kept in-frame rearrangements only. Not all clones are present; in checked studies, unresolved V genes account for under half, and no reason is known for the remainder. Recorded for this sample are under 25,000 clones; roughly nine tenths of them occurred a single time. Approximately 15% of the sample lies in the top ten. Patients with a history of autoimmune disease or receiving systemic immunosuppression were excluded from the trial. In every dose cohort, peripheral blood was drawn for TCR sequencing at baseline, cycle 4 day 1, and cycle 7 day 1. Samples were obtained from an open-label, multicenter, first-in-human phase I dose-escalation trial of ivuxolimab. Adults with locally advanced or metastatic melanoma, renal cell carcinoma, hepatocellular carcinoma or head and neck squamous cell carcinoma were enrolled in the trial. CD4+ and CD8+ T cells were sorted separately from peripheral blood before TCR sequencing.

V trim: 0 bases; J trim: 5 bases; unmatched bases: 2. The germline V gene (reference sequence) provides CDR1 SGHNT and CDR2 YYREEE. The CDR3 has 15 amino acids, counting the end cysteine and phenylalanine. Only the CDR3 part of the read is kept: 45 bases, read in frame from the first base. The input for sequencing was CD4+ or CD8+ T cells sorted from blood, taken in a trial of the OX40 agonist ivuxolimab. The rearrangement joined TRBV5-4 to TRBJ2-7; 13 nucleotides in the junction match TRBD2. The clonotype comes from an adult with an advanced solid tumor such as melanoma, head and neck, liver or kidney cancer. The DNA is TGTGCCAGCAGCTTGGGGACTAGCGGGAGCAACGAGCAGTACTTC. Its amino acids are CASSLGTSGSNEQYF.